The T cell receptor (beta chain) under discussion was sequenced for a study of blood T cell repertoires in COVID-19. Study-level information: The analysed material was cDNA or gDNA that came from T cells, B-cell-depleted T cells, or PBMCs.

In the original processing: Counts of nucleated cells, estimated from reference gene primer amplification, were obtained. Clones were read by immunoSEQ multiplex PCR, and TCRdb kept only the in-frame ones, dropping some. The D gene and trimming were derived from the DNA, and the V and J assignments and clone size from that table. Of more than 95,000 clones listed, about 85% were seen once; the top ten hold under 8%. This CDR3 region has 17 residues. The V segment lost 4 bases and the J segment 5 bases; nucleotides outside the gene matches: 17. Germline V gene sequence: CDR1 SGDLS, CDR2 YYNGEE. Sequenced material: peripheral blood. V and J are TRBV9 and TRBJ2-7, with TRBD2 matching over 8 bases. The receptor's source is a man aged 80 or over with active or convalescent COVID-19. CDR3 DNA: TGTGCCAGCAGCTCCCAACGGGGGGGAGAAGCTCGCAACGAGCAGTACTTC. Translating gives CASSSQRGGEARNEQYF.